This entry describes one T cell receptor beta chain. The sample carries other DNA sequences with the same CDR3. The table came from immunoSEQ multiplex PCR; TCRdb's copy has only in-frame clones and leaves some out. Counted here are 250,000 or so clones, 70% to 90% occurring once; the ten biggest clones make up approximately 1.9%. Trimming removed 2 bases from V and 3 bases from J, with 7 bases in between. Germline V gives CDR1 LGHDT, CDR2 YNNKEL (reference sequence). The CDR3 length is 13 residues. The data derive from a study of blood T cell repertoires in COVID-19. Sample: PBMCs or T cells enriched from blood (not recorded which). The genes are TRBV3-1 (or the pseudogene TRBV3-2) and TRBJ1-2, with D perhaps matching TRBD1 (5 bases). The clonotype was recovered from a woman in her forties or fifties who had recovered from COVID-19. The CDR3 here is CASSQTGDYGYTF. The CDR3 region has the DNA TGTGCCAGCAGCCAAACAGGCGACTATGGCTACACCTTC.